These 6 T cell receptor beta chains were all obtained from the same sample, sequenced in a study of CD8 T cells in ankylosing spondylitis. TCRdb called the 5' RACE reads again in MiXCR, with one record for every CDR3 protein. The sample consists of a few hundred thousand distinct CDR3 sequences, around 11% of them appearing once. The sequenced sample consisted of blood, either unsorted or a sorted T cell fraction (not recorded which). The receptors stem from a male donor with ankylosing spondylitis or in good health (not recorded which).

This clonotype was detected ten times or more. The chain is built from TRBV5-5 and TRBJ2-1; D gene unclear. CDR1 is SGHKS and CDR2 is YYEKEE in the germline V gene (reference sequence). The CDR3 is 12 amino acids. Trimming took off 0 bases at V and 10 bases at J, with 8 bases between the two ends. The CDR3 spells CASSLVGLEQFF. In nucleotides, the CDR3 is TGTGCCAGCAGCTTGGTCGGGCTGGAGCAGTTCTTC.

V usage is TRBV5-6 and J usage is TRBJ2-7; D might be TRBD2 (6 bases). The CDR3 totals 13 residues. Trimming removed 3 bases at V and 7 bases at J, with 14 bases between. Germline CDR1 SGHDT, CDR2 YYEEEE. The CDR3 loop reads CASSSELAWEQYF. CDR3 coding DNA: TGTGCCAGCAGCTCCGAGCTAGCGTGGGAGCAGTACTTC.

The rearrangement joins TRBV20-1 to TRBJ1-4; 9 bases are shared with TRBD1. Germline V gene lookup returns CDR1 DFQATT and CDR2 SNEGSKA (reference sequence). Trimming took 5 bases from V and 6 from J; bases not matched to a gene: 4. The CDR3 is 13 amino acids. As DNA, the CDR3 is TGCAGTGCTTTCCGGGACAGGGATGAAAAACTGTTTTTT. Residues: CSAFRDRDEKLFF.

The rearrangement uses TRBV11-1 and TRBJ2-3, with 8 bases matching TRBD1. Trimming cost V 5 bases and J 5 bases; bases outside gene matches: 6. This CDR3 is built from 14 residues. Per the germline V gene, CDR1 is SGHAT and CDR2 is FQDESV (reference sequence). The CDR3 DNA reads TGTGCCAGCAGCGGACAGGGTAGTGAAGATACGCAGTATTTT. Translating it yields CASSGQGSEDTQYF.

This clonotype was found many times. This sequence joins TRBV12-3 or TRBV12-4 and TRBJ2-2; D is possibly TRBD1 or TRBD2 (6 bases each). The CDR3 consists of 17 residues. Trimming stripped 0 bases from V and 5 bases from J, with 16 bases between. The CDR3 loop is CASSLALGGRGTGELFF. CDR3 DNA: TGTGCCAGCAGTTTAGCGCTCGGGGGCAGGGGAACCGGGGAGCTGTTTTTT.

The genes are TRBV3-1 and TRBJ1-1; D uncertain. The CDR3 has 12 amino acids. The V end was cut by 4 bases, the J end by 4 bases, with 7 bases between. Germline values: CDR1 LGHDT, CDR2 YNNKEL (reference sequence). CDR3 in amino acids: CASSPLGTEAFF. Written as DNA, the CDR3 is TGTGCCAGCAGCCCTCTGGGCACTGAAGCTTTCTTT.